The next 18 T cell receptor beta chains were all read from a single sample in a study of response to subunit inactivated influenza vaccine. TCRdb used MiXCR to reprocess the RT-PCR reads, holding one entry per CDR3 protein. The data show around 180,000 distinct CDR3 sequences, around a tenth seen once. The sequences come from non-naive T cells sorted from PBMCs, collected on the day of vaccination. Receptors were obtained from a man in his fifties or sixties who received an inactivated influenza vaccine.

This clonotype was recorded at least ten times. J is TRBJ2-6 and V is TRBV28, with TRBD1 matching over 7 bases. Germline loops: CDR1 MDHEN, CDR2 SYDVKM. The J segment lost 2 bases and the V segment lost 2 bases, leaving 9 bases of the junction unmatched. The CDR3 runs to 18 residues. CDR3 residues: CASSLLFQGVAGANVLTF. The CDR3 coding sequence is TGTGCCAGCAGTTTACTTTTCCAGGGGGTCGCTGGGGCCAACGTCCTGACTTTC.

For this clonotype: It may be a read error: a sequence one base away is much more abundant. The V call is TRBV20-1, the J call TRBJ2-7; the match to TRBD1 covers 8 bases. The CDR3 sequence is 15 residues long. The V gene end was trimmed by 0 bases and the J gene end by 10 bases; junction bases not matched to a gene: 14. Germline loops: CDR1 DFQATT, CDR2 SNEGSKA (reference sequence). CDR3 residues: CSARESRGQGSDQYF. CDR3 DNA sequence: TGCAGTGCTAGAGAATCCAGGGGGCAGGGAAGCGATCAGTACTTC.

This clonotype was recorded many times. The J gene is TRBJ2-1, the V gene TRBV15; 14 nucleotides line up with TRBD2. Germline assignment: CDR1 LNHNV and CDR2 YYDKDF (reference sequence). This CDR3 has 18 amino acids. V trimming: 1 base; J trimming: 7 bases; junction bases outside the gene matches: 9. The CDR3 loop is CATSRVRRGLAGENEQFF. CDR3 bases: TGTGCCACCAGCAGAGTTCGCCGGGGACTAGCGGGAGAAAATGAGCAGTTCTTC.

The rearrangement uses TRBV30 and TRBJ2-3; 7 bases line up with TRBD1. The junction had 5 bases not matched to a gene; V was cut back by 4 bases and J by 4 bases. The length of the CDR3 is 13 residues. CDR1 is GTSNPN, CDR2 SVGIG, per germline (reference sequence). CDR3: CAWNRGLPDTQYF. The CDR3 coding sequence is TGTGCCTGGAATAGGGGGCTCCCAGATACGCAGTATTTT.

This clonotype was found a few times. V is TRBV5-8 and J is TRBJ2-6, with TRBD1 as a possible D gene (6 bases). The CDR3 totals 17 residues. From germline, CDR1 is SGHTS and CDR2 YDEGEE. The V gene lost 0 bases and the J gene lost 2 bases, with 12 bases spanning the gap. The CDR3, as DNA: TGTGCCAGCAGCTTGGTCCTGGGGGCGGCTGGGGCCAACGTCCTGACTTTC. Its translation: CASSLVLGAAGANVLTF.

The chain has TRBV11-3 and TRBJ2-2; 10 bases map to TRBD1. CDR3 size: 15 residues. The germline V gene encodes CDR1 SGHNT and CDR2 YENEEA. Germline trimming cut 3 bases from V and 6 bases from J; bases unmatched to any gene: 4. This CDR3 reads CASSLGQGFSGELFF. The CDR3 DNA sequence: TGTGCCAGCAGCTTGGGACAGGGGTTCTCCGGGGAGCTGTTTTTT.

This clonotype was recorded a few times. V is TRBV9 and J is TRBJ2-1, with 9 positions matching TRBD2. J was trimmed by 7 bases and V by 2 bases; bases with no gene match: 13. Germline-derived CDR1 and CDR2 are SGDLS and YYNGEE. The CDR3 extends over 17 amino acids. Here the CDR3 reads CASSVGAGGVWGNEQFF. The CDR3 region has the DNA TGTGCCAGCAGCGTCGGTGCGGGAGGGGTTTGGGGGAATGAGCAGTTCTTC.

This clonotype was detected a few times. This sequence joins TRBV28 and TRBJ2-3; the D call may be TRBD1 or TRBD2 (6 bases each). This CDR3 is 16 amino acids long. Germline V gene lookup returns CDR1 MDHEN and CDR2 SYDVKM. The V and J ends lost 8 bases and 2 bases respectively, with 20 bases between them. CDR3 protein: CASERGLGGLTDTQYF. The DNA for the CDR3 is TGTGCCAGCGAAAGGGGTTTGGGGGGCCTCACAGATACGCAGTATTTT.

This clonotype was counted ten times or more. J is TRBJ2-1 and V is TRBV6-1; 10 bases align to TRBD2. V was clipped by 6 bases and J by 4 bases; unmatched bases: 15. Germline V CDR1 and CDR2: MNHNS, SASEGT. The CDR3 runs 18 residues. The CDR3 DNA follows: TGTGCCAGCAGCCCCCGCCCCCGCCTACTAGCGGGATACAATGAGCAGTTCTTC. It yields the protein CASSPRPRLLAGYNEQFF.

The rearrangement links TRBV5-1 to TRBJ2-5, with 8 bases matching TRBD2. Per the germline V gene, CDR1 is SGHRS and CDR2 is YFSETQ. Trimming at V came to 2 bases and at J to 5 bases, leaving 17 bases not matched to a gene. This CDR3 comprises 18 residues. This chain's CDR3 is CASSLGTARGRRGETQYF. The CDR3 nucleotides read TGCGCCAGCAGCTTAGGCACTGCTCGCGGGAGGCGAGGGGAGACCCAGTACTTC.

The chain carries TRBV19 and TRBJ1-3, with a weak D call TRBD1 (5 bases). Looked up from germline, CDR1 is LNHDA and CDR2 is SQIVND (reference sequence). The CDR3 sequence is 15 residues long. V shed 4 bases and J shed 0 bases, with 10 bases lying between them. The CDR3 reads CASSKGTGSGNTIYF. CDR3 DNA sequence: TGTGCCAGTAGTAAAGGGACCGGCTCTGGAAACACCATATATTTT.

This clonotype showed up many times. J is TRBJ2-7 and V is TRBV20-1, with 8 bases aligning to TRBD1. Germline CDR1 DFQATT, CDR2 SNEGSKA (reference sequence). The V and J ends lost 0 bases and 5 bases, in that order; junction bases with no gene match: 6. This CDR3 contains 14 residues. The CDR3 reads CSARDPGQGDEQYF. The CDR3 DNA is TGCAGTGCTAGAGATCCAGGACAGGGCGACGAGCAGTACTTC.

This clonotype has more than one count but fewer than ten. The chain has TRBV2 and TRBJ2-7; weak D call: TRBD2 (5 bases). The V end was cut by 6 bases, the J end by 4 bases, with 16 bases between. CDR3 length: 14 amino acids. The germline V gene encodes CDR1 SNHLY and CDR2 FYNNEI. This chain's CDR3 is CASSPFGSRYEQYF. The DNA of the CDR3 is TGTGCCAGCAGCCCTTTTGGGAGTCGGTACGAGCAGTACTTC.

There are many counts of this clonotype. The chain carries TRBV7-6 and TRBJ2-1; 7 bases align to TRBD2. The germline gives CDR1 SGHVS, CDR2 FNYEAQ. Germline trimming cut 5 bases from V and 9 bases from J; bases unmatched to any gene: 10. This CDR3 contains 14 residues. This chain's CDR3 is CASSLRTREGEQFF. CDR3 nucleotide sequence: TGTGCCAGCAGCCTGAGGACTAGGGAGGGTGAGCAGTTCTTC.

This clonotype was observed a few times. This rearrangement joins TRBV20-1 to TRBJ2-7; D unclear. V was pared by 6 bases and J by 1 base, with 13 bases between. The length of the CDR3 is 13 residues. The germline V gene encodes CDR1 DFQATT and CDR2 SNEGSKA (reference sequence). The CDR3 nucleotides read TGCAGTGCCCTGTCGGACCTATCCTACGAGCAGTACTTC. Amino acid sequence: CSALSDLSYEQYF.

The chain combines TRBV5-1 with TRBJ1-1; D ambiguous. Trimming left V 0 bases short and J 3 bases short, with 9 bases between. Germline V gene sequence: CDR1 SGHRS, CDR2 YFSETQ. This CDR3 comprises 14 residues. CDR3 sequence: CASSLEGSDTEAFF. The CDR3 DNA reads as TGCGCCAGCAGCTTGGAAGGGTCTGACACTGAAGCTTTCTTT.

This clonotype was picked up a small number of times. V is TRBV6-5 and J is TRBJ2-7; D may be TRBD2 (6 bases). The germline gives CDR1 MNHEY, CDR2 SVGAGI. Trimming stripped 4 bases from V and 0 bases from J, with 13 bases between. The CDR3 loop spans 15 amino acids. The CDR3: CASSFLRESSYEQYF. CDR3 in DNA: TGTGCCAGCAGTTTCCTCCGGGAGAGCTCCTACGAGCAGTACTTC.

This clonotype was detected ten times or more. This chain connects TRBV6-5 to TRBJ2-1; 8 bases agree with TRBD2. The V and J ends lost 1 base and 7 bases, in that order; junction bases with no gene match: 15. Germline V gives CDR1 MNHEY, CDR2 SVGAGI. The CDR3 runs to 18 residues. The CDR3 nucleotides are TGTGCCAGCAGTTACTTGTCTTTTGCGCGGGGGGATGAAAATGAGCAGTTCTTC. It translates to CASSYLSFARGDENEQFF.